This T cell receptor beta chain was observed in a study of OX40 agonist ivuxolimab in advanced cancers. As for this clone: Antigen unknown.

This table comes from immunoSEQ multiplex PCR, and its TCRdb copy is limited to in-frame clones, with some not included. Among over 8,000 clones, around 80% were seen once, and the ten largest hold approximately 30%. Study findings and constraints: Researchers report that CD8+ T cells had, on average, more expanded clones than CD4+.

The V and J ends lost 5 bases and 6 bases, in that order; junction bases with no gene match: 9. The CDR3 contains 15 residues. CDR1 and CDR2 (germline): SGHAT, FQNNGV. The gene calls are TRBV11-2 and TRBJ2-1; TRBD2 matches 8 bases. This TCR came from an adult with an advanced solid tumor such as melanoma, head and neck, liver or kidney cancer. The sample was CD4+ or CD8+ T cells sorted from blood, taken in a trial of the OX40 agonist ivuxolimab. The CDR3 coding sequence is TGTGCCAGCAGCCCCCCCGGACTAGCTGCCAATGAGCAGTTCTTC. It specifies CASSPPGLAANEQFF.